The source of this TCR beta chain is a study of cytomegalovirus exposure and HLA in healthy donors. Study-wide findings and caveats: Presence/absence analyses treated sequencing depth as roughly uniform across donors.

PCR was performed using 60 Vbeta and 13 Jbeta primers. The method was immunoSEQ multiplex PCR; TCRdb's version includes in-frame clones alone and lacks a portion of them. Here the sample table reports approximately 110,000 clones. Turning to this clone: The antigen remains undetermined.

This sequence originates from a man aged 25-45 years in good health and CMV-seronegative. The sequenced sample consisted of PBMCs.

This chain's CDR3 is CASSPSGGRGETQYF. The DNA of the CDR3 is TGTGCCAGCAGCCCCTCGGGGGGTAGAGGAGAGACCCAGTACTTC. The rearrangement uses TRBV6-5 and TRBJ2-5, with 7 bases lining up with TRBD2. With 6 bases clipped from V and 4 bases from J, the junction kept 11 bases outside the gene matches. Germline V lookup: CDR1 MNHEY, CDR2 SVGAGI. CDR3 length equals 15 residues.